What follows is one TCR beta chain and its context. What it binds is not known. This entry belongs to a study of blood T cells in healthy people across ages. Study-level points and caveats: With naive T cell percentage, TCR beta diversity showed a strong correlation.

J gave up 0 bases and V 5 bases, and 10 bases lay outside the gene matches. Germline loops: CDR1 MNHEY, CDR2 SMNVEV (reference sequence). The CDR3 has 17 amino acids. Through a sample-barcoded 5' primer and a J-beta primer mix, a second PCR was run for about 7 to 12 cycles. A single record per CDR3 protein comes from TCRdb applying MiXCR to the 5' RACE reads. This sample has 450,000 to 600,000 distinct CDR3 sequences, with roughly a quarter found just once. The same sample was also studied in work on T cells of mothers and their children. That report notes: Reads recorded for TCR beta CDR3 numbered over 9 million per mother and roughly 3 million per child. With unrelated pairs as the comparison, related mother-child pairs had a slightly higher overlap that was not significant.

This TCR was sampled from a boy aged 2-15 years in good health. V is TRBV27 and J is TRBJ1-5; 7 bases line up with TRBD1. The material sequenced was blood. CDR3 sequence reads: CASSGQVGACSNQPQHF. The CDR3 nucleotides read TGTGCCAGCAGTGGACAGGTTGGGGCCTGTAGCAATCAGCCCCAGCATTTT.